A single sample is the source of the 22 T cell receptor beta chains below, sequenced in a study of T cell changes during pregnancy in multiple sclerosis. Measured with immunoSEQ multiplex PCR; TCRdb has only the in-frame clones, and not every one. In the table there are some 100,000 clones, 90% to 95% of which are singletons. The sample consisted of peripheral blood, taken before pregnancy. The receptors originated from a female donor with multiple sclerosis, enrolled in a pregnancy study.

The chain employs TRBV30 and TRBJ2-1; 8 nucleotides match TRBD2. Per the germline V gene, CDR1 is GTSNPN and CDR2 is SVGIG (reference sequence). Trimming at V came to 1 base and at J to 5 bases, leaving 13 bases not matched to a gene. The CDR3 runs to 17 residues. CDR3 loop: CAWSGTEVGLADNEQFF. The CDR3 nucleotides are TGTGCCTGGAGTGGGACAGAGGTTGGACTAGCAGACAATGAGCAGTTCTTC.

The V and J genes are TRBV15 and TRBJ2-5, with 7 nucleotides matching TRBD1. Germline trimming cut 7 bases from V and 2 bases from J; bases unmatched to any gene: 4. This CDR3 has 13 amino acids. Germline loops: CDR1 LNHNV, CDR2 YYDKDF (reference sequence). In nucleotides, the CDR3 is TGTGCCACCACCAGGGACAGTCAAGAGACCCAGTACTTC. Protein: CATTRDSQETQYF.

The J gene is TRBJ2-7, the V gene TRBV2; TRBD2 matches at 15 bases. V lost 6 bases to trimming and J lost 3 bases; unmatched junction nucleotides: 3. Germline V CDR1 and CDR2: SNHLY, FYNNEI. The CDR3 extends over 15 amino acids. CDR3 bases: TGTGCCAGCAGACCGGGACTAGCGGGAGGCTACGAGCAGTACTTC. It encodes CASRPGLAGGYEQYF. The complete variable domain, with remaining parts taken from reference TRBV2 and TRBJ2-7, reads EPEVTQTPSHQVTQMGQEVILRCVPISNHLYFYWYRQILGQKVEFLVSFYNNEISEKSEIFDDQFSVERPDGSNFTLKIRSTKLEDSAMYFCASRPGLAGGYEQYFGPGTRLTVT.

A single count supports this clone. The chain recombines TRBV28 with TRBJ1-3; D remains ambiguous. This CDR3 comprises 13 residues. The V gene lost 3 bases and the J gene lost 8 bases, with 11 bases spanning the gap. Germline V lookup: CDR1 MDHEN, CDR2 SYDVKM. CDR3 loop: CASSFVPYDTIYF. The CDR3, as DNA: TGTGCCAGCAGTTTCGTACCCTACGACACCATATATTTT. Full variable domain (remainder filled in from reference TRBV28 and TRBJ1-3): DVKVTQSSRYLVKRTGEKVFLECVQDMDHENMFWYRQDPGLGLRLIYFSYDVKMKEKGDIPEGYSVSREKKERFSLILESASTNQTSMYLCASSFVPYDTIYFGEGSWLTVV.

The chain couples TRBV5-1 to TRBJ1-1, with TRBD1 matching 9 bases. This CDR3 comprises 19 residues. Per the germline V gene, CDR1 is SGHRS and CDR2 is YFSETQ. Germline trimming cut 2 bases from V and 1 base from J; bases unmatched to any gene: 15. The CDR3 coding sequence is TGCGCCAGCAGCTTACAGGGGGCGCAGGATAGAGTAAGGAACACTGAAGCTTTCTTT. Protein sequence: CASSLQGAQDRVRNTEAFF.

This clone was seen just once. The rearrangement uses TRBV5-4 and TRBJ2-7, with 8 positions matching TRBD2. This CDR3 region has 13 residues. Unmatched junction bases numbered 4, after V lost 4 bases and J lost 4 bases. The germline CDR1 and CDR2 sequences are SGHNT and YYREEE (reference sequence). CDR3 sequence: CASSPGLVYEQYF. CDR3 nucleotide sequence: TGTGCCAGCAGCCCGGGACTAGTTTACGAGCAGTACTTC.

CDR3 in DNA: TGTGCCAGCAGTTACTCCGGGACAGGTACCAATCAGCCCCAGCATTTT. This sequence encodes CASSYSGTGTNQPQHF. The chain couples TRBV6-6 to TRBJ1-5, with 8 bases lining up with TRBD1. The ends lost 0 bases at V and 3 bases at J; junction bases unmatched: 4. Germline V gene data show CDR1 as MNHNY and CDR2 as SVGAGI (reference sequence). This CDR3 spans 16 amino acids.

The gene calls are TRBV2 and TRBJ2-7, with TRBD2 matching over 8 bases. After removal of 2 bases from V and 2 bases from J, the junction contained 17 bases not matched to a gene. The V gene's germline CDR1 is SNHLY and CDR2 FYNNEI. The CDR3 totals 19 residues. The CDR3 here is CASSEFGGRMAGGPYEQYF. The CDR3 DNA reads TGTGCCAGCAGTGAATTCGGGGGGCGCATGGCGGGAGGCCCCTACGAGCAGTACTTC.

This chain links TRBV30 with TRBJ2-4; 9 bases map to TRBD1. The V and J ends lost 6 bases and 0 bases, in that order; junction bases with no gene match: 6. The CDR3 length is 15 residues. CDR1 is GTSNPN, CDR2 SVGIG, per germline (reference sequence). The CDR3 is CACQDRGLAKNIQYF. In DNA, the CDR3 is TGTGCCTGCCAGGACAGGGGCCTAGCCAAAAACATTCAGTACTTC.

The chain recombines TRBV5-4 with TRBJ1-1; no clear D. Germline CDR1 SGHNT, CDR2 YYREEE (reference sequence). Trimming shortened V by 6 bases and J by 3 bases, and 15 bases separated the two germline ends. This CDR3 contains 14 residues. The DNA for the CDR3 is TGTGCCAGCACCCTGGGAGGCCCGGACACTGAAGCTTTCTTT. As protein: CASTLGGPDTEAFF.

The V gene is TRBV5-4, the J gene TRBJ2-1; the D gene is possibly TRBD2 (6 bases). This CDR3 is built from 11 residues. Germline V gene lookup returns CDR1 SGHNT and CDR2 YYREEE (reference sequence). V was cut by 9 bases and J by 5 bases, with 9 bases left in between. The CDR3, as DNA: TGTGCCACGGGCGGGAACAATGAGCAGTTCTTC. It specifies CATGGNNEQFF.

The CDR3 region is CASSYSTGEGSGYTF. CDR3 nucleotide sequence: TGTGCCAGCAGTTACTCGACAGGGGAGGGTAGTGGCTACACCTTC. The V call is TRBV6-5, the J call TRBJ1-2; 8 bases align to TRBD1. Germline values: CDR1 MNHEY, CDR2 SVGAGI. The V and J ends lost 0 bases and 7 bases, in that order; junction bases with no gene match: 7. The CDR3 sequence is 15 residues long.

CDR3 DNA sequence: TGTGCCAGCAGTGTTTCCGACACTGAAGCTTTCTTT. Amino acid sequence: CASSVSDTEAFF. V is TRBV2 and J is TRBJ1-1; D unresolved. Deletions cut 4 bases from V and 3 bases from J, with 6 bases between. Germline CDR1 reads SNHLY; CDR2 reads FYNNEI. The CDR3 is 12 residues long.

The chain carries TRBV4-1 and TRBJ1-1, with 7 bases matching TRBD1. The germline V gene has CDR1 MGHRA and CDR2 YSYEKL. The CDR3 sequence is 16 residues long. V lost 3 bases to trimming and J lost 5 bases; unmatched junction nucleotides: 12. Here the CDR3 reads CASSQPRGQGDTEAFF. CDR3 bases: TGCGCCAGCAGCCAGCCTCGGGGGCAGGGGGATACTGAAGCTTTCTTT.

V usage is TRBV9 and J usage is TRBJ2-7; the match to TRBD2 covers 7 bases. Germline V gene data show CDR1 as SGDLS and CDR2 as YYNGEE. V was pared by 3 bases and J by 0 bases, with 6 bases of the junction left unmatched. This CDR3 has 15 residues. The CDR3 here is CASSASGISSYEQYF. For the CDR3, the DNA is TGTGCCAGCAGCGCAAGCGGGATCTCCTCCTACGAGCAGTACTTC.

As concerns this clone: One end of the junction is discordant with germline, which a read error may explain. CDR3: CASSYTNGDYTRVNF. The CDR3 DNA sequence: TGTGCCAGCAGTTACACCAATGGGGACTACACCCGGGTAAACTTC. This chain links TRBV6-5 with TRBJ2-7, with TRBD2 matching 7 bases. There are 15 residues in the CDR3. Looked up from germline, CDR1 is MNHEY and CDR2 is SVGAGI.

This clone appeared once. The chain uses TRBV11-3 and TRBJ2-5, with 7 nucleotides matching TRBD1. Germline CDR1 is SGHNT and CDR2 is YENEEA. This CDR3 has 14 residues. J was trimmed by 5 bases and V by 4 bases; bases with no gene match: 7. The CDR3 here is CASSWTGRRETQYF. In nucleotides, the CDR3 is TGTGCCAGCAGCTGGACAGGTCGCAGGGAGACCCAGTACTTC.

Worth noting for this clone: Other DNA sequences in the sample encode the same CDR3. V is TRBV30 and J is TRBJ1-2, with 8 positions matching TRBD1. The V gene's germline CDR1 is GTSNPN and CDR2 SVGIG (reference sequence). V lost 0 bases, J lost 5 bases, and 5 bases stayed unmatched. CDR3 length equals 14 residues. The CDR3 bases are TGTGCCTGGAGTGTCGGACAGGGAAATTATGGCTACACCTTC. This sequence encodes CAWSVGQGNYGYTF.

The chain has TRBV19 and TRBJ2-5; TRBD1 might be the D (5 bases). The CDR3 contains 20 residues. V dropped 3 bases and J dropped 2 bases, with 28 bases sitting between them. Germline V lookup: CDR1 LNHDA, CDR2 SQIVND (reference sequence). The chain's CDR3 is CASSMVTTQGQGKIQETQYF. CDR3 DNA sequence: TGTGCCAGTAGTATGGTGACCACCCAAGGGCAGGGCAAAATACAAGAGACCCAGTACTTC.

The genes are TRBV9 and TRBJ1-1, with D hard to call. The germline gives CDR1 SGDLS, CDR2 YYNGEE. V lost 0 bases and J 1 base, leaving 10 bases between the germline ends. The CDR3 loop spans 15 amino acids. This chain's CDR3 is CASSVGALKNTEAFF. The CDR3 coding sequence is TGTGCCAGCAGCGTAGGGGCCTTAAAGAACACTGAAGCTTTCTTT.

The chain recombines TRBV7-9 with TRBJ2-2; 8 nucleotides agree with TRBD2. This CDR3 region has 17 residues. Looked up from germline, CDR1 is SEHNR and CDR2 is FQNEAQ (reference sequence). Losses at the gene ends were 1 base for V and 5 bases for J; bases not matched to a gene: 9. CDR3 DNA: TGTGCCAGCAGCTTAGAGGCTAGCGGGTTACATACCGGGGAGCTGTTTTTT. Its translation: CASSLEASGLHTGELFF.

The chain has TRBV16 and TRBJ2-3, with D possibly matching TRBD2 (6 bases). V gave up 2 bases and J gave up 1 base, with 10 bases separating them. Germline lookup yields CDR1 KGHSY and CDR2 FQNENV. The CDR3 has 15 residues. In DNA form, the CDR3 reads TGTGCCAGCAGCCAACTTCCTAGCGGCACAGATACGCAGTATTTT. Amino acids: CASSQLPSGTDTQYF.